The text below deals with one T cell receptor beta chain. Antigen specificity is unknown. The sample originates from a study of CD8+ T cells in alopecia areata. Study at large: Patients received oral tofacitinib, 5 to 10 mg twice daily, for moderate-to-severe alopecia areata. Study-level findings and limits: Many expanded lesional clones stayed in scalp and blood while on tofacitinib. Normal skin contains resident alphabeta T cells, and these are also sequenced in scalp samples.

Extraction of RNA preceded its reverse transcription into cDNA, which served as the sequencing template. Method: immunoSEQ multiplex PCR; TCRdb's copy keeps in-frame clones and lacks some. Here the sample spans about 190,000 clones, 50% to 60% being singletons. Treatment reported: oral pan-JAK inhibitor, 5-10 mg twice daily. Peripheral blood samples and lesional scalp punch biopsies were obtained from alopecia areata patients. This CDR3 has 11 residues. Germline V gives CDR1 DFQATT, CDR2 SNEGSKA (reference sequence). The V gene lost 4 bases and the J gene lost 7 bases, with 11 bases spanning the gap. The source was CD4+ T cells sorted from blood, collected at week 4, from a patient treated with tofacitinib. The chain employs TRBV20-1 and TRBJ2-7; no definite D call. This TCR was recovered from a human donor with alopecia areata. The CDR3 spells CSATTGSEQYF. DNA for the CDR3: TGCAGTGCTACCACCGGCTCTGAGCAGTACTTC.